The 24 T cell receptor beta chains below all came from one sample that was sequenced in a study of cytomegalovirus exposure and HLA in healthy donors. PCR employed 60 Vbeta and 13 Jbeta primers. Profiling relied on immunoSEQ multiplex PCR, and the TCRdb table lists in-frame clones only, not all of them. The data contain some 130,000 clones, more than 80% of them seen just once; the ten biggest clones take up 2% to 3%. Sequencing was done on a sample of PBMCs. The receptors come from a man between 25 and 39 years old in good health and CMV-seronegative.

This clone was picked up a small number of times. The chain is built from TRBV5-6 and TRBJ2-7, with D possibly TRBD2 on 6 matching bases. V lost 0 bases and J 0 bases, leaving 10 bases between the germline ends. Per the germline V gene, CDR1 is SGHDT and CDR2 is YYEEEE. The CDR3 consists of 15 residues. For the CDR3, the DNA is TGTGCCAGCAGCTTGGGCGGGGAATACTCCTACGAGCAGTACTTC. Its protein is CASSLGGEYSYEQYF.

The V call is TRBV28, the J call TRBJ2-7; TRBD1 agrees at 9 bases. The trim removed 6 bases at V and 2 bases at J, leaving 8 bases unmatched. Germline CDR1 and CDR2: MDHEN and SYDVKM. The CDR3 extends over 15 amino acids. CDR3 sequence reads: CASSLNRGPPYEQYF. CDR3 nucleotides: TGTGCCAGCAGCCTCAACAGGGGGCCTCCCTACGAGCAGTACTTC.

The chain recombines TRBV6-1 with TRBJ2-1; TRBD2 agrees at 9 bases. This CDR3 is built from 16 residues. The V gene end was trimmed by 0 bases and the J gene end by 8 bases; junction bases not matched to a gene: 8. Per the germline V gene, CDR1 is MNHNS and CDR2 is SASEGT. This chain's CDR3 is CASSEAPTSGGDEQFF. For the CDR3, the DNA is TGTGCCAGCAGTGAAGCGCCGACTAGCGGAGGGGATGAGCAGTTCTTC.

The chain recombines TRBV7-7 with TRBJ2-5, with 11 bases that match TRBD1. Germline V lookup: CDR1 SSHAT, CDR2 FNYEAQ (reference sequence). This CDR3 comprises 16 residues. V gave up 2 bases and J gave up 5 bases; unmatched junction bases: 7. The CDR3 loop reads CASSLTLGQGEETQYF. In DNA, the CDR3 is TGTGCCAGCAGCTTAACGCTGGGACAGGGGGAGGAGACCCAGTACTTC.

V gene TRBV7-9 combines with J gene TRBJ2-1; D is possibly TRBD2 (6 bases). The CDR3 contains 13 residues. Trimming took 2 bases from V and 8 from J, leaving 10 bases between them. Germline values: CDR1 SEHNR, CDR2 FQNEAQ (reference sequence). The DNA for the CDR3 is TGTGCCAGCAGCTTACCCGGGAGCTATGAGCAGTTCTTC. The encoded protein is CASSLPGSYEQFF.

Only a few counts were recorded for this clone. The V and J genes are TRBV29-1 and TRBJ2-7, with 10 bases lining up with TRBD2. V lost 4 bases to trimming and J lost 6 bases; unmatched junction nucleotides: 6. CDR1 SQVTM and CDR2 ANQGSEA come from the germline V gene. The CDR3 sequence is 13 residues long. CDR3 loop: CSVVGAGGVEQYF. The CDR3 DNA follows: TGCAGCGTTGTGGGAGCGGGAGGGGTCGAGCAGTACTTC.

V usage is TRBV7-2 and J usage is TRBJ2-7; TRBD2 matches 8 bases. The CDR3 is 15 residues long. After removal of 1 base from V and 2 bases from J, the junction contained 4 bases not matched to a gene. Germline V gives CDR1 SGHTA, CDR2 FQGNSA. CDR3 sequence reads: CASSLVTAGAYEQYF. CDR3 in DNA: TGTGCCAGCAGCTTAGTTACAGCGGGAGCCTACGAGCAGTACTTC.

This clone was counted once. The gene calls are TRBV7-6 and TRBJ1-1; the match to TRBD1 covers 7 bases. Per germline, CDR1 SGHVS and CDR2 FNYEAQ. The CDR3 has 13 residues. The J segment lost 1 base and the V segment lost 8 bases, leaving 4 bases of the junction unmatched. The CDR3 DNA is TGTGCCAGCGCGGGACAGACGAACACTGAAGCTTTCTTT. It is translated as CASAGQTNTEAFF.

This clone was seen more than once but under ten times. The V and J genes are TRBV4-1 and TRBJ2-7; 11 bases fit TRBD2. The CDR3 has 16 amino acids. Per the germline V gene, CDR1 is MGHRA and CDR2 is YSYEKL. Unmatched junction bases numbered 7, after V lost 2 bases and J lost 4 bases. The chain's CDR3 is CASSQLAGGPGYEQYF. The CDR3 DNA follows: TGCGCCAGCAGCCAATTAGCGGGAGGGCCGGGGTACGAGCAGTACTTC.

This chain uses TRBV5-1 with TRBJ2-1, with D perhaps TRBD2 (6 bases). Germline assignment: CDR1 SGHRS and CDR2 YFSETQ. CDR3 length equals 13 residues. V lost 4 bases to trimming and J lost 3 bases, with 8 bases between them. The CDR3 nucleotides are TGCGCCAGCAGCCCGGGAGACTACAATGAGCAGTTCTTC. Protein: CASSPGDYNEQFF.

In regard to this clone: The junction departs from germline at one end; a sequencing error may be responsible. The CDR3 DNA reads TGCGCCAGCAGCCAAAGGCAGGGGGTACATGGCTACCCCTTC. As protein: CASSQRQGVHGYPF. This chain connects TRBV4-3 to TRBJ1-2, with 7 bases matching TRBD1. The V gene's germline CDR1 is LGHNA and CDR2 YSLEER. This CDR3 spans 14 amino acids.

CDR3: CSVERNSFNTEAFF. In nucleotides, the CDR3 is TGCAGCGTTGAAAGAAATAGTTTCAACACTGAAGCTTTCTTT. This chain uses TRBV29-1 with TRBJ1-1; D is undetermined. The length of the CDR3 is 14 residues. The V end lost 2 bases, the J end lost 2 bases, and 12 bases lay between the germline ends. Germline values: CDR1 SQVTM, CDR2 ANQGSEA.

The rearrangement joins TRBV9 to TRBJ1-1, with 11 nucleotides matching TRBD1. V shed 0 bases, J shed 1 base, and the junction held 2 bases outside the gene matches. The length of the CDR3 is 16 residues. Germline V gives CDR1 SGDLS, CDR2 YYNGEE. CDR3 sequence reads: CASSVDGTGGNTEAFF. Here the CDR3 DNA reads TGTGCCAGCAGCGTAGATGGGACAGGGGGGAACACTGAAGCTTTCTTT.

Of note for this clone: At one end, the junction sequence differs from germline, possibly due to a read error. The rearrangement joins TRBV7-9 to TRBJ1-4, with D hard to call. Germline-derived CDR1 and CDR2 are SEHNR and FQNEAQ (reference sequence). The CDR3 has 12 residues. Here the CDR3 DNA reads TGTTCCAGCAGCACCTATAATGAAAAACTGTTTTTT. It is translated as CSSSTYNEKLFF.

In its sample, this clone was seen once. V gene TRBV19 combines with J gene TRBJ2-7, with TRBD1 identical over 11 bases. CDR3 length equals 16 residues. J gave up 4 bases and V 11 bases, and 16 bases lay outside the gene matches. From germline, CDR1 is LNHDA and CDR2 SQIVND (reference sequence). CDR3 residues: CAGRTGGLPMEYEQYF. The CDR3 nucleotides are TGTGCCGGCAGGACAGGGGGCTTGCCTATGGAATACGAGCAGTACTTC.

The chain's CDR3 is CASSESRTGQDQPQHF. The CDR3 DNA reads TGTGCCAGCAGCGAATCTCGGACAGGGCAGGATCAGCCCCAGCATTTT. The chain has TRBV9 and TRBJ1-5, with 8 bases that match TRBD1. V lost 3 bases, J lost 5 bases, and 10 bases stayed unmatched. The CDR3 consists of 16 residues. Germline V gene sequence: CDR1 SGDLS, CDR2 YYNGEE.

This chain connects TRBV30 to TRBJ2-7; unclear D gene. The CDR3 covers 11 residues. Between the trimmed V and J ends, which lost 4 bases and 2 bases, there was a span of 6 bases. The germline gives CDR1 GTSNPN, CDR2 SVGIG (reference sequence). DNA for the CDR3: TGTGCCTGGACGTCAGCCTACGAGCAGTACTTC. Translation gives CAWTSAYEQYF.

V and J are TRBV10-1 and TRBJ2-5, with 10 nucleotides matching TRBD2. Germline CDR1 WNHNN, CDR2 SYGVQD (reference sequence). V shed 2 bases and J 4 bases; nucleotides not matched to a gene: 7. The CDR3 is made up of 16 amino acids. CDR3 amino acids: CASSERRASGRETQYF. CDR3 in DNA: TGCGCCAGCAGTGAGCGCCGGGCTAGCGGGAGAGAGACCCAGTACTTC.

The chain recombines TRBV5-1 with TRBJ2-5; 7 bases agree with TRBD2. TRBJ2-7 matches the DNA end more closely, so the J call is doubtful. The CDR3 loop spans 15 amino acids. Germline CDR1 reads SGHRS; CDR2 reads YFSETQ. The CDR3 coding sequence is TGCGCCAGCAGCTTGGATAGGGGAGGGCCCTACGAGCAGTACTTC. This codes for CASSLDRGGPYEQYF.

The V gene is TRBV19, the J gene TRBJ2-5, with 12 bases that match TRBD2. The length of the CDR3 is 17 residues. CDR1 and CDR2 from the germline V gene are LNHDA and SQIVND (reference sequence). The junction had 10 bases not matched to a gene; V was cut back by 5 bases and J by 3 bases. CDR3 nucleotide sequence: TGTGCCAGTAGTGTGGACCGGACTAGCGGGATTAAAGAGACCCAGTACTTC. Amino acids: CASSVDRTSGIKETQYF.

This rearrangement joins TRBV11-3 to TRBJ2-1, with 7 bases lining up with TRBD2. Losses at the gene ends were 5 bases for V and 6 bases for J; bases not matched to a gene: 4. The germline V gene encodes CDR1 SGHNT and CDR2 YENEEA. The CDR3 contains 13 residues. The CDR3 here is CASSRRTSNEQFF. CDR3 sequence (DNA): TGTGCCAGCAGCCGACGGACTAGCAATGAGCAGTTCTTC.

This chain joins TRBV2 and TRBJ1-5; D might be TRBD1 (5 bases). The CDR3 extends over 15 amino acids. Germline-derived CDR1 and CDR2 are SNHLY and FYNNEI. Trimming shortened V by 3 bases and J by 2 bases, and 11 bases separated the two germline ends. CDR3 coding DNA: TGTGCCAGCAGTGATGGTGGGGCCCGCAATCAGCCCCAGCATTTT. Amino acid sequence: CASSDGGARNQPQHF.

The rearrangement joins TRBV9 to TRBJ1-3; D is perhaps TRBD1 (5 bases). Germline CDR1 reads SGDLS; CDR2 reads YYNGEE. The length of the CDR3 is 11 residues. The germline V and J ends were trimmed by 3 bases and 11 bases, with 9 bases remaining between them. CDR3 DNA: TGTGCCAGCAGCGCCGGGACTGCCATATATTTT. It yields the protein CASSAGTAIYF. Variable domain in full (rest from reference TRBV9 and TRBJ1-3): DSGVTQTPKHLITATGQRVTLRCSPRSGDLSVYWYQQSLDQGLQFLIQYYNGEERAKGNILERFSAQQFPDLHSELNLSSLELGDSALYFCASSAGTAIYFGEGSWLTVV.

CDR3 sequence (DNA): TGTGCCAGCAGCTTGGACAGGGAACGAATATTGTACACTGAAGCTTTCTTT. This encodes CASSLDRERILYTEAFF. The chain links TRBV5-4 to TRBJ1-1; D is possibly TRBD1 (6 bases). The CDR3 covers 17 residues. Germline values: CDR1 SGHNT, CDR2 YYREEE (reference sequence). Trimming cost V 0 bases and J 3 bases, with 18 bases left between them.